Below are 24 T cell receptor beta chains sequenced from a single sample in a study of cytomegalovirus exposure and HLA in healthy donors. The PCR used 60 Vbeta and 13 Jbeta primers. The protocol was immunoSEQ multiplex PCR, while the TCRdb copy is restricted to in-frame clones and leaves out a portion. The sample yields around 40,000 clones, 87% seen once. The sample taken for sequencing was PBMCs. These receptors were taken from a woman in her thirties or forties in good health and CMV-seropositive.

The table lists this clone with a few counts. The chain employs TRBV27 and TRBJ2-1, with 7 bases lining up with TRBD2. CDR1 is MNHEY and CDR2 is SMNVEV in the germline V gene (reference sequence). The CDR3 runs to 16 residues. With V trimmed by 5 bases and J by 9 bases, 16 bases remained unmatched. Here the CDR3 reads CASSTYREEPHGEQFF. As DNA, the CDR3 is TGTGCCAGCAGTACATACCGGGAGGAACCTCATGGTGAGCAGTTCTTC.

The chain uses TRBV5-4 and TRBJ1-1; D remains unclear. V dropped 0 bases and J dropped 4 bases, with 13 bases sitting between them. Germline V gives CDR1 SGHNT, CDR2 YYREEE (reference sequence). There are 15 residues in the CDR3. As DNA, the CDR3 is TGTGCCAGCAGCTTGGCGTTCACCCTGAGCACTGAAGCTTTCTTT. Translated, it gives CASSLAFTLSTEAFF.

This chain uses TRBV29-1 with TRBJ1-1; TRBD1 aligns across 7 bases. This CDR3 has 12 amino acids. V shed 6 bases and J 5 bases; nucleotides not matched to a gene: 6. From germline, CDR1 is SQVTM and CDR2 ANQGSEA. The CDR3 nucleotides are TGCAGCGTCCAGGGGGATCGGACTGAAGCTTTCTTT. Amino acid sequence: CSVQGDRTEAFF.

This clone showed up just a few times. The rearrangement joins TRBV9 to TRBJ1-6; D gene uncertain. The V end lost 3 bases, the J end lost 7 bases, and 8 bases lay between the germline ends. Germline V gene lookup returns CDR1 SGDLS and CDR2 YYNGEE. This CDR3 has 13 residues. CDR3 sequence (DNA): TGTGCCAGCAGCGCTACAGAGAATTCACCCCTCCACTTT. Its translation is CASSATENSPLHF.

This chain uses TRBV7-2 with TRBJ2-3; possible D gene TRBD2, 7 bases. V dropped 5 bases and J dropped 7 bases, with 25 bases sitting between them. The CDR3 covers 17 residues. Germline V gene data show CDR1 as SGHTA and CDR2 as FQGNSA. The CDR3 nucleotides read TGTGCCAGCAGCCCAACGGGGGGCAGGGGCACCTCCAATACGCAGTATTTT. This encodes CASSPTGGRGTSNTQYF.

The chain combines TRBV7-2 with TRBJ1-4; D may be TRBD1 (5 bases). CDR1 is SGHTA, CDR2 FQGNSA, per germline. V dropped 2 bases and J dropped 8 bases, with 24 bases sitting between them. The CDR3 covers 18 residues. In DNA, the CDR3 is TGTGCCAGCAGCTTAAGACACCCCACTAAACTCAGACAGGAAAAACTGTTTTTT. Translation: CASSLRHPTKLRQEKLFF.

The rearrangement links TRBV10-1 to TRBJ2-7; D call uncertain. Trimming removed 2 bases from V and 5 bases from J, with 10 bases in between. Germline values: CDR1 WNHNN, CDR2 SYGVQD (reference sequence). This CDR3 is 13 amino acids long. CDR3 region: CASSELSRHEQYF. CDR3 DNA sequence: TGCGCCAGCAGTGAGCTTAGTCGTCACGAGCAGTACTTC.

The gene calls are TRBV13 and TRBJ1-2; a possible D gene is TRBD1 (6 bases). CDR1 is PRHDT and CDR2 is FYEKMQ in the germline V gene (reference sequence). The V and J ends lost 6 bases and 5 bases respectively, with 19 bases between them. CDR3 length: 15 residues. CDR3 sequence reads: CASREKGGGGYGYTF. The CDR3 region has the DNA TGTGCCAGCAGGGAAAAGGGGGGAGGGGGATATGGCTACACCTTC.

This clone was recorded once. Other DNA sequences in this sample translate to the same CDR3. The V call is TRBV5-4, the J call TRBJ2-1; D is perhaps TRBD1 (6 bases). Trimming left V 4 bases short and J 6 bases short, with 14 bases between. Germline values: CDR1 SGHNT, CDR2 YYREEE (reference sequence). This CDR3 contains 14 residues. CDR3 sequence: CASSERGQLNEQFF. The CDR3 nucleotides read TGTGCCAGCAGCGAGAGGGGACAACTCAATGAGCAGTTCTTC.

V gene TRBV7-2 combines with J gene TRBJ2-5; TRBD1 matches 9 bases. This CDR3 has 14 amino acids. The germline gives CDR1 SGHTA, CDR2 FQGNSA. V was pared by 1 base and J by 5 bases, with 2 bases of the junction left unmatched. Here the CDR3 DNA reads TGTGCCAGCAGCTTAGGGACAGGGGACGAGACCCAGTACTTC. Amino acids: CASSLGTGDETQYF.

This chain links TRBV29-1 with TRBJ1-2; 10 bases map to TRBD1. In germline, CDR1 is SQVTM, CDR2 ANQGSEA. The trim removed 5 bases at V and 4 bases at J, leaving 13 bases unmatched. The CDR3 has 16 amino acids. The CDR3 is CSVKTGGGPGSYGYTF. For the CDR3, the DNA is TGCAGCGTTAAGACAGGGGGCGGCCCGGGAAGCTATGGCTACACCTTC.

This chain links TRBV10-3 with TRBJ2-7; TRBD2 agrees at 8 bases. The CDR3 contains 17 residues. The germline V gene encodes CDR1 ENHRY and CDR2 SYGVKD. After removal of 4 bases from V and 5 bases from J, the junction contained 16 bases not matched to a gene. The CDR3 sequence: CAISVVMPASGSHEQYF. DNA for the CDR3: TGTGCCATCAGTGTAGTCATGCCGGCAAGCGGGAGCCACGAGCAGTACTTC.

V usage is TRBV2 and J usage is TRBJ1-1; TRBD1 might be the D (6 bases). CDR1 is SNHLY, CDR2 FYNNEI, per germline. The CDR3 contains 16 residues. V was clipped by 5 bases and J by 0 bases, with 16 bases between them. The CDR3 protein is CASSPTSTGMNTEAFF. CDR3 sequence (DNA): TGTGCCAGCAGTCCGACCAGTACAGGGATGAACACTGAAGCTTTCTTT.

The chain uses TRBV6-1 and TRBJ2-7; maybe TRBD2 (5 bases). Per the germline V gene, CDR1 is MNHNS and CDR2 is SASEGT. This CDR3 region has 14 residues. The V end was cut by 5 bases, the J end by 2 bases, with 13 bases between. The CDR3 nucleotides read TGTGCCAGCAGTTATGGGAGTAGAACCTACGAGCAGTACTTC. It codes for CASSYGSRTYEQYF.

This sequence joins TRBV11-2 and TRBJ2-7; 11 bases are a match to TRBD1. V lost 0 bases and J lost 12; bases outside the gene matches: 7. Germline loops: CDR1 SGHAT, CDR2 FQNNGV. CDR3 size: 14 residues. CDR3 nucleotides: TGTGCCAGCAGCTTAGAGCGGACAGGGGGCGTTGCGTACTTC. It translates to CASSLERTGGVAYF.

The chain uses TRBV12-5 and TRBJ1-1; D is unclear. The germline gives CDR1 LGHNT, CDR2 FRNRAP. The V end lost 1 base, the J end lost 1 base, and 7 bases lay between the germline ends. The CDR3 is made up of 14 amino acids. The CDR3 region is CASGLGHENTEAFF. Written as DNA, the CDR3 is TGTGCTAGTGGTTTGGGACACGAGAACACTGAAGCTTTCTTT. The complete variable domain, with remaining parts taken from reference TRBV12-5 and TRBJ1-1, reads DARVTQTPRHKVTEMGQEVTMRCQPILGHNTVFWYRQTMMQGLELLAYFRNRAPLDDSGMPKDRFSAEMPDATLATLKIQPSEPRDSAVYFCASGLGHENTEAFFGQGTRLTVV.

V is TRBV28 and J is TRBJ2-1, with D possibly matching TRBD2 (6 bases). Germline-derived CDR1 and CDR2 are MDHEN and SYDVKM. The CDR3 is 15 residues long. V lost 2 bases and J 7 bases, leaving 15 bases between the germline ends. DNA for the CDR3: TGTGCCAGCAGTTTAAGGACTACCCGGGGGAATGAGCAGTTCTTC. This gives the protein CASSLRTTRGNEQFF.

The chain combines TRBV19 with TRBJ2-4; 7 bases are shared with TRBD1. Trimming cost V 5 bases and J 6 bases; bases outside gene matches: 25. From germline, CDR1 is LNHDA and CDR2 SQIVND (reference sequence). This CDR3 is built from 20 residues. This CDR3 is CASSPDPPHPTAGTANIQYF. The CDR3, as DNA: TGTGCCAGTAGTCCCGACCCGCCCCACCCAACCGCCGGGACAGCAAACATTCAGTACTTC.

V usage is TRBV19 and J usage is TRBJ2-2; 10 positions match TRBD2. The ends lost 11 bases at V and 6 bases at J; junction bases unmatched: 9. From germline, CDR1 is LNHDA and CDR2 SQIVND (reference sequence). The CDR3 runs 14 residues. The CDR3 is CAVIAGGIPGELFF. In DNA form, the CDR3 reads TGTGCCGTAATAGCGGGAGGCATTCCCGGGGAGCTGTTTTTT.

This clone was seen more than once but under ten times. The chain combines TRBV25-1 with TRBJ2-3; weak D call: TRBD2 (6 bases). Trimming stripped 0 bases from V and 6 bases from J, with 7 bases between. Germline CDR1 is MGHDK and CDR2 is SYGVNS. There are 13 residues in the CDR3. CDR3 region: CASSEYGGDTQYF. DNA for the CDR3: TGTGCCAGCAGTGAATATGGGGGGGATACGCAGTATTTT.

The J gene is TRBJ2-7, the V gene TRBV5-1, with 9 bases matching TRBD1. The V gene's germline CDR1 is SGHRS and CDR2 YFSETQ. The CDR3 length is 14 residues. Trimming removed 4 bases from V and 5 bases from J; junction bases left unmatched: 7. The DNA of the CDR3 is TGCGCCAGCAGCCCGGGACAGGGAATGGACGAGCAGTACTTC. Translation gives CASSPGQGMDEQYF.

The V and J genes are TRBV5-1 and TRBJ2-1; 8 bases are a match to TRBD2. V trimming: 7 bases; J trimming: 4 bases; junction bases outside the gene matches: 13. This CDR3 comprises 16 residues. Germline loops: CDR1 SGHRS, CDR2 YFSETQ. This CDR3 is CASPPGGGGGYNEQFF. The CDR3 DNA reads as TGCGCCAGCCCCCCGGGGGGGGGAGGGGGTTACAATGAGCAGTTCTTC.

The rearrangement uses TRBV5-6 and TRBJ2-5; perhaps TRBD2 as D (6 bases). The germline gives CDR1 SGHDT, CDR2 YYEEEE. V was shortened by 3 bases and J by 4 bases, with 16 bases between the two germline ends. This CDR3 is built from 15 residues. The CDR3, as DNA: TGTGCCAGCAGCTCCTGGGGTTGGAGGGTAGAGACCCAGTACTTC. Its protein is CASSSWGWRVETQYF. The full variable domain, its missing parts supplied by reference TRBV5-6 and TRBJ2-5, is DAGVTQSPTHLIKTRGQQVTLRCSPKSGHDTVSWYQQALGQGPQFIFQYYEEEERQRGNFPDRFSGHQFPNYSSELNVNALLLGDSALYLCASSSWGWRVETQYFGPGTRLLVL.

This rearrangement joins TRBV5-5 to TRBJ2-3; a weak D match, TRBD1 (6 bases). Deletions cut 0 bases from V and 6 bases from J, with 20 bases between. CDR3 length: 17 amino acids. Per the germline V gene, CDR1 is SGHKS and CDR2 is YYEKEE (reference sequence). CDR3 bases: TGTGCCAGCAGCTTGGTTAGGGCAGGGGTGGTCGTCGATACGCAGTATTTT. Its protein is CASSLVRAGVVVDTQYF.